The next 20 T cell receptor beta chains were all read from a single sample in a study of blood T cell repertoires in COVID-19. Sequenced by immunoSEQ multiplex PCR; TCRdb stores in-frame clones only, minus some. The sample has 100,000 to 120,000 clones; around 85% are singletons. The sample comprised peripheral blood. The receptors come from a man aged 45-65 years with acute or convalescent COVID-19.

This clone was detected a few times. CDR3 sequence reads: CASKEQVGQPQHF. CDR3 nucleotide sequence: TGTGCCAGCAAGGAACAGGTTGGTCAGCCCCAGCATTTT. The genes are TRBV2 and TRBJ1-5, with D perhaps TRBD1 (5 bases). V was clipped by 7 bases and J by 6 bases, with 13 bases between them. CDR1 SNHLY and CDR2 FYNNEI come from the germline V gene. The CDR3 runs to 13 residues.

This chain uses TRBV15 with TRBJ1-6, with D perhaps matching TRBD1 (6 bases). Germline assignment: CDR1 LNHNV and CDR2 YYDKDF (reference sequence). With 1 base removed from V and 5 bases from J, the gap between germline ends came to 12 bases. There are 16 residues in the CDR3. This chain's CDR3 is CATSRGDRSDNSPLHF. The CDR3 DNA reads TGTGCCACCAGCAGAGGCGACAGGTCCGATAATTCACCCCTCCACTTT.

The chain joins TRBV12-3 or TRBV12-4 to TRBJ1-1, with 8 bases aligning to TRBD1. CDR3 length: 13 amino acids. V lost 4 bases, J lost 7 bases, and 5 bases stayed unmatched. CDR3 in amino acids: CASSSSGTGEAFF. The CDR3 nucleotides are TGTGCCAGCAGTTCATCCGGGACAGGTGAAGCTTTCTTT.

This clone appeared a few times. The V gene is TRBV7-2, the J gene TRBJ1-4; D remains unclear. CDR1 and CDR2 from the germline V gene are SGHTA and FQGNSA. V was clipped by 1 base and J by 3 bases, with 12 bases between them. This CDR3 region has 16 residues. The CDR3 protein is CASSLGIRGANEKLFF. The DNA for the CDR3 is TGTGCCAGCAGCTTAGGGATTCGGGGAGCTAATGAAAAACTGTTTTTT.

This rearrangement joins TRBV28 to TRBJ1-2, with a tentative D call TRBD1 (5 bases). The V gene lost 5 bases and the J gene lost 8 bases, with 21 bases spanning the gap. The CDR3 totals 15 residues. CDR1 and CDR2 from the germline V gene are MDHEN and SYDVKM. The chain's CDR3 is CASSPPGSRGVGYTF. CDR3 sequence (DNA): TGTGCCAGCAGTCCACCAGGGTCCAGAGGCGTGGGCTACACCTTC.

The V gene is TRBV4-1, the J gene TRBJ1-1; perhaps TRBD1 as D (6 bases). CDR3 length: 14 residues. Germline lookup yields CDR1 MGHRA and CDR2 YSYEKL. The V end was cut by 2 bases, the J end by 5 bases, with 12 bases between. The CDR3 spells CASSQTQGRTEAFF. The DNA of the CDR3 is TGCGCCAGCAGCCAAACACAGGGTCGGACTGAAGCTTTCTTT.

This rearrangement joins TRBV5-4 to TRBJ2-7; 7 bases map to TRBD1. Germline lookup yields CDR1 SGHNT and CDR2 YYREEE (reference sequence). This CDR3 region has 16 residues. V lost 4 bases to trimming and J lost 2 bases; unmatched junction nucleotides: 12. The CDR3 sequence is CASSMGQKDLTYEQYF. In DNA form, the CDR3 reads TGTGCCAGCAGCATGGGACAGAAAGACTTGACCTACGAGCAGTACTTC.

This rearrangement joins TRBV14 to TRBJ1-3; D remains unclear. This CDR3 comprises 15 residues. Per germline, CDR1 SGHDN and CDR2 FVKESK. Trimming took 4 bases from V and 3 from J, leaving 13 bases between them. CDR3 protein: CASSPSGRLGNTIYF. The CDR3 nucleotides are TGTGCCAGCAGCCCTTCCGGTCGTCTTGGAAACACCATATATTTT. The whole variable domain, filled in from reference TRBV14 and TRBJ1-3, reads EAGVTQFPSHSVIEKGQTVTLRCDPISGHDNLYWYRRVMGKEIKFLLHFVKESKQDESGMPNNRFLAERTGGTYSTLKVQPAELEDSGVYFCASSPSGRLGNTIYFGEGSWLTVV.

This clone was seen once. The V call is TRBV15, the J call TRBJ1-5; weak D call: TRBD1 (5 bases). The CDR3 covers 17 residues. The germline CDR1 and CDR2 sequences are LNHNV and YYDKDF (reference sequence). Trimming stripped 0 bases from V and 3 bases from J, with 15 bases between. The CDR3 nucleotides read TGTGCCACCAGCAGAGATATAGTAGGGGCCTCCAATCAGCCCCAGCATTTT. Residues: CATSRDIVGASNQPQHF.

The chain joins TRBV5-6 to TRBJ2-1; no definite D call. CDR3 size: 13 residues. With 1 base removed from V and 4 bases from J, the gap between germline ends came to 6 bases. Per the germline V gene, CDR1 is SGHDT and CDR2 is YYEEEE. The CDR3 sequence: CASSLRFYNEQFF. CDR3 DNA: TGTGCCAGCAGCTTGCGTTTTTACAATGAGCAGTTCTTC.

In nucleotides, the CDR3 is TGTGCACCACCCCCCACTTCCGGGACAGGTTTTACCTACGAGCAGTACGTC. This sequence encodes CAPPPTSGTGFTYEQYV. The rearrangement links TRBV24-1 to TRBJ2-7; 8 bases are shared with TRBD1. Germline V lookup: CDR1 KGHDR, CDR2 SFDVKD. This CDR3 spans 17 amino acids.

The chain couples TRBV28 to TRBJ1-6; maybe TRBD1 (5 bases). The germline V gene has CDR1 MDHEN and CDR2 SYDVKM. The CDR3 consists of 13 residues. V was shortened by 7 bases and J by 10 bases, with 14 bases between the two germline ends. The CDR3 sequence is CASTRGVGSPLHF. The CDR3 nucleotides are TGTGCCAGCACTCGGGGGGTAGGGTCACCCCTCCACTTT. Filled out from reference TRBV28 and TRBJ1-6, the complete variable domain reads DVKVTQSSRYLVKRTGEKVFLECVQDMDHENMFWYRQDPGLGLRLIYFSYDVKMKEKGDIPEGYSVSREKKERFSLILESASTNQTSMYLCASTRGVGSPLHFGNGTRLTVT.

The chain carries TRBV19 and TRBJ1-2; D possibly corresponds to TRBD1 (6 bases). The CDR3 runs to 13 residues. Germline V lookup: CDR1 LNHDA, CDR2 SQIVND (reference sequence). V shed 11 bases and J shed 8 bases, with 21 bases lying between them. The CDR3 sequence is CAGGLGPLGGYTF. CDR3 bases: TGTGCCGGGGGCCTTGGTCCTCTCGGGGGCTACACCTTC.

The CDR3 protein is CASSYRQGLNTEAFF. CDR3 DNA sequence: TGCGCCAGCAGCTACCGACAGGGGCTGAACACTGAAGCTTTCTTT. This chain connects TRBV4-1 to TRBJ1-1; 8 bases line up with TRBD1. The germline gives CDR1 MGHRA, CDR2 YSYEKL. This CDR3 region has 15 residues. Germline trimming cut 5 bases from V and 0 bases from J; bases unmatched to any gene: 5.

The chain is built from TRBV6-4 and TRBJ1-1; 10 nucleotides match TRBD1. Looked up from germline, CDR1 is MRHNA and CDR2 is SNTAGT. This CDR3 is 14 amino acids long. Losses at the gene ends were 6 bases for V and 3 bases for J; bases not matched to a gene: 4. The CDR3 DNA is TGTGCCAGCAGGCGGACAGGGGGGGACACTGAAGCTTTCTTT. Translation: CASRRTGGDTEAFF.

The rearrangement links TRBV5-6 to TRBJ1-3; a weak D match, TRBD1 (5 bases). Trimming shortened V by 1 base and J by 1 base, and 12 bases separated the two germline ends. The CDR3 sequence is 16 residues long. The germline gives CDR1 SGHDT, CDR2 YYEEEE. The CDR3 region has the DNA TGTGCCAGCAGCTTGACGGGACTCCTATCTGGAAACACCATATATTTT. Translating it yields CASSLTGLLSGNTIYF.

Comments on this clone: Additional DNA sequences in this sample encode the identical CDR3. The chain carries TRBV2 and TRBJ1-5; D ambiguous. Per germline, CDR1 SNHLY and CDR2 FYNNEI. V was trimmed by 3 bases and J by 1 base, leaving 4 bases between them. This CDR3 is 13 amino acids long. CDR3 bases: TGTGCCAGCAGTGACCTGAGCAATCAGCCCCAGCATTTT. Encoded protein: CASSDLSNQPQHF.

The CDR3 DNA follows: TGTGCCAGCAGTGACAGCTATGGCTACACCTTC. Its translation: CASSDSYGYTF. V usage is TRBV2 and J usage is TRBJ1-2; unclear D gene. V was trimmed by 3 bases and J by 4 bases, leaving 3 bases between them. The CDR3 is 11 amino acids. CDR1 and CDR2 from the germline V gene are SNHLY and FYNNEI.

The CDR3 sequence: CASSSPNGVPYEQYF. The CDR3 DNA sequence: TGTGCCAGCAGCTCGCCGAACGGGGTCCCCTACGAGCAGTACTTC. The chain combines TRBV7-9 with TRBJ2-7, with D possibly matching TRBD2 (5 bases). The germline V gene encodes CDR1 SEHNR and CDR2 FQNEAQ (reference sequence). Trimming removed 4 bases at V and 2 bases at J, with 15 bases between. This CDR3 is 15 amino acids long.

This chain links TRBV29-1 with TRBJ1-5; D might be TRBD1 (6 bases). The CDR3 is made up of 13 amino acids. Germline V gives CDR1 SQVTM, CDR2 ANQGSEA. The CDR3: CARIQGGNQPQHF. CDR3 nucleotide sequence: TGCGCTCGCATACAGGGTGGCAATCAGCCCCAGCATTTT.